This TCR beta chain was captured in a study of cytomegalovirus exposure and HLA in healthy donors. The PCR employed 60 Vbeta primers together with 13 Jbeta primers. Sequenced by immunoSEQ multiplex PCR; TCRdb stores in-frame clones only, minus some. The table records 280,000 or so clones, approximately 90% of them present only once. Notes on this clone: What it binds is not known.

The study, taken as a whole, reports: Cytomegalovirus association was listed for under 200 TCR beta chains.

Trimming took 3 bases from V and 2 from J, leaving 14 bases between them. The CDR3 sequence is 17 residues long. Germline loops: CDR1 KGHSH, CDR2 LQKENI. When sampled, the donors appeared nominally healthy, though they likely had unrecorded immune exposures. The TCR was taken from a woman younger than 30 in good health and CMV-seronegative. The gene calls are TRBV18 and TRBJ1-6; D gene unclear. The sample consisted of PBMCs. The CDR3 DNA sequence: TGTGCCAGCTCACCGGAAGGAGGCAGGACCTATAATTCACCCCTCCACTTT. Protein sequence: CASSPEGGRTYNSPLHF.